Listed here is a single T cell receptor beta chain. This sample is drawn from a study of blood T cell repertoires in COVID-19. The germline V gene has CDR1 SGHRS and CDR2 YFSETQ. This CDR3 contains 13 residues. Deletions cut 3 bases from V and 8 bases from J, with 14 bases between. Libraries were prepared by immunoSEQ multiplex PCR; TCRdb keeps only in-frame clonotypes and omits some of them. The table records under 50,000 clones, roughly 87% of them present only once. This receptor was obtained from a man aged 60 to 69 with COVID-19, enrolled during active disease. The sequenced material came from peripheral blood. The chain couples TRBV5-1 to TRBJ1-2, with D unclear. The CDR3 region has the DNA TGCGCCAGCAGCTCGGGGAGGGCCGGAGGCTACACCTTC. Protein product: CASSSGRAGGYTF.